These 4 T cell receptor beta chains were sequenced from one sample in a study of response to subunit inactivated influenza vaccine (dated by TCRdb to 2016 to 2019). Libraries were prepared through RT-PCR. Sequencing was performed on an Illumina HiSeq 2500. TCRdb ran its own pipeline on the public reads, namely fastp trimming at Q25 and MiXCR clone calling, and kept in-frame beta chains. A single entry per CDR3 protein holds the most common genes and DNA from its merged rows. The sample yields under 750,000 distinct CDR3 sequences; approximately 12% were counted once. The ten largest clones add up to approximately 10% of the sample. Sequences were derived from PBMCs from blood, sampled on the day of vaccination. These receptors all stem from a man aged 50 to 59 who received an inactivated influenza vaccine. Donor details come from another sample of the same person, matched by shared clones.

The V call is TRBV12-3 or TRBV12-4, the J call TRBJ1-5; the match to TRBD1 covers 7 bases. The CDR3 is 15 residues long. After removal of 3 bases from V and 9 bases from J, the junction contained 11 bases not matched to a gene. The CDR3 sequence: CASSLAGGSGWPQHF. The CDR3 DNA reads TGTGCCAGCAGTTTGGCAGGGGGTTCAGGATGGCCCCAGCATTTT.

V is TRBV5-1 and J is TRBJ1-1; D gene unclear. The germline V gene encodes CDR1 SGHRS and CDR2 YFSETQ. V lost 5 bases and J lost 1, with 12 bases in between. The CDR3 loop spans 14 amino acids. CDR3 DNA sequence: TGCGCCAGCAGAGAAGGGAGCGGGAACACTGAAGCTTTCTTT. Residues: CASREGSGNTEAFF.

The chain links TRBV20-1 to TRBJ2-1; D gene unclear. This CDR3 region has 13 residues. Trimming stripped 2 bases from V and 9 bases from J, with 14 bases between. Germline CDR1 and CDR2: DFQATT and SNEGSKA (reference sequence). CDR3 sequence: CSARIRRPFEQFF. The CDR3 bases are TGCAGTGCTAGAATCCGAAGACCCTTTGAGCAGTTCTTC.

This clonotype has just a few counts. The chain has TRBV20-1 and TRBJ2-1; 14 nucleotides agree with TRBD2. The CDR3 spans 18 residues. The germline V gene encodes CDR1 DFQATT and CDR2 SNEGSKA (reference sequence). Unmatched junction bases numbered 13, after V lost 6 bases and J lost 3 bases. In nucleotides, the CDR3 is TGCAGTGCCAACGATGTGAGACTAGCGGGAGGGATCTACAATGAGCAGTTCTTC. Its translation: CSANDVRLAGGIYNEQFF.